This T cell receptor beta chain derives from a study of T cell responses to AZD1222 COVID-19 vaccine (dated by TCRdb to the early 2020s). About the full investigation: A total of approximately 240 trial participants underwent TCR sequencing, of whom approximately 210 received two doses of AZD1222 and 26 received two doses of the MenACWY control vaccine. Enrollment into the trials was organized by age into subgroups of 18-55, 56-69 and 70-plus years, and those subgroups contained approximately 160, 26 and 62 TCR-sequenced participants, respectively.

A remark on this clone: Its antigen target is currently unknown. No clone much larger than this one lies a single base away; base qualities are absent.

Including cysteine and phenylalanine, the CDR3 has 16 amino acids. Just the 48-base CDR3 DNA is kept, in frame starting at base 1. In light of the paper, this sample's time point label describes: about 28 days (+/-7) after the second vaccine dose. AZD1222 recipients given second doses at about 4 weeks or at about 12 weeks were pooled, since spike-specific TCR depth and breadth were not found to differ between the two schedules. The vaccinee samples were drawn from two UK trials, COV001 and COV002, one of which was a single-blind randomized controlled phase 2/3 trial testing AZD1222 (ChAdOx1 nCoV-19) in healthy adults. For TCRbeta chain sequencing, PBMC samples from trial participants were taken at day 0 and at day 28 after the second dose. The CDR3 regions of human TCRbeta chains were analyzed by immunosequencing. As for the original processing: TCRs in the repertoires were matched against a reference library of SARS-CoV-2-specific TCRs that had been generated with the MIRA antigen-specificity platform. Breadth meant the fraction of unique TCRs that were SARS-CoV-2-associated, whereas depth meant the fraction of total T cells that were SARS-CoV-2-associated. Using the MIRA data, every spike-specific TCR was mapped to the spike region that the TCR reacted to and assigned to either a CD4 or a CD8 class. Log10-transformed breadth and depth values were compared by one-way ANOVA with Sidak's multiple comparisons tests. TCRdb's version of the immuneACCESS table is confined to in-frame rearrangements and falls short of the full clone set. An unresolved V gene accounts for under half of the shortfall where checked; the remainder is of unknown origin. The D gene and trimming were derived from the DNA, and the V and J assignments and clone size from that table. The sample data list about 180,000 clones, and about 93% of these were observed just once. About 1.9% of the sample comes from the top ten.

The paper as a whole reports these results and caveats: Participants were mostly white British and included more females than males, and it was suggested by the authors that clonal diversity may have been underestimated. Epitopes outside the regions mutated in the B.1.351 and B.1.1.7 variants were reportedly recognized by nearly half of the unique spike-specific TCRs. The vaccine-associated CD4 TCRs covered the entire spike protein, and the dominant responses fell in regions 160-218 and 743-854. The 56-69-year group was small, and its depth increase did not reach significance, likely because of low power. Only five or six AZD1222 recipients were SARS-CoV-2 seropositive at baseline, limiting conclusions about previously exposed vaccinees. Because no day 14 peak-response samples were available, repertoires were characterized only after the peak T cell response. After two AZD1222 doses, both the breadth and the depth of spike-specific TCRs were significantly higher than at day 0 and than in MenACWY recipients.

Sample: peripheral blood, taken 28 days after the second AZD1222 dose. This TCR was recovered from an adult who received the AZD1222 COVID-19 vaccine. The chain is made from TRBV12-2 and TRBJ1-5; the table's D gene call, TRBD1, was not cross checked with the DNA. TRBV12-2 is a known pseudogene. The CDR3 here reads CASRFVRSGNNQPQHF. The sequence in DNA is TGTGCAAGTCGCTTCGTCCGGTCAGGGAACAATCAGCCCCAGCATTTT.